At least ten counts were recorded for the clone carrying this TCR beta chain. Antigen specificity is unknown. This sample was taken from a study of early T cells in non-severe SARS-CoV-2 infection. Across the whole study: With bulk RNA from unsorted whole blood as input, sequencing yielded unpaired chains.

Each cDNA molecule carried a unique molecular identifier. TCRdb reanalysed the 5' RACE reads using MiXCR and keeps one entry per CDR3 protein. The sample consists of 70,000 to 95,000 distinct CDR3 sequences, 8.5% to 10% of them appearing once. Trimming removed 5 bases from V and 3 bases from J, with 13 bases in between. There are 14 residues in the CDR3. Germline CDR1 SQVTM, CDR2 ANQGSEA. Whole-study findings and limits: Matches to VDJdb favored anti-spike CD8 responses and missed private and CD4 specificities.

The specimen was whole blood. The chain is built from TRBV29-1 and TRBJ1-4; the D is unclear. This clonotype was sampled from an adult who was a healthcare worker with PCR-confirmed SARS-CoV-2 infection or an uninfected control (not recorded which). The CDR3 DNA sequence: TGCAGCGTTATTTCCAGGTCCTCTAATGAAAAACTGTTTTTT. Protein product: CSVISRSSNEKLFF. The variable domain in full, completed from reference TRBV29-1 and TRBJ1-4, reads SAVISQKPSRDICQRGTSLTIQCQVDSQVTMMFWYRQQPGQSLTLIATANQGSEATYESGFVIDKFPISRPNLTFSTLTVSNMSPEDSSIYLCSVISRSSNEKLFFGSGTQLSVL.